Listed here are 15 T cell receptor beta chains from one sample, sequenced in a study of tissue T cells after allogeneic stem cell transplantation. The table came from immunoSEQ multiplex PCR; TCRdb's copy has only in-frame clones and leaves some out. The data show about 20,000 clones, with 55% to 75% seen just once and 0.6% to 0.85% held by the top ten. The source material was spleen. Source of these receptors: a female BALB/c mouse in good health. Strain haplotype at MHC: H2-d.

About this clone: The gene names given are mouse names. With the read ending 1 residue before the CDR3 end, the germline J gene is used to fill in that end. The chain employs TRBV4 and TRBJ2-2; D gene unclear. The CDR3 extends over 14 amino acids. The germline V gene encodes CDR1 LGHDT and CDR2 YNNKQL (reference sequence). V lost 5 bases and J lost 1, with 8 bases in between. The CDR3 loop is CASSPLVNTGQLYF. Partial CDR3 DNA: TGTGCCAGCAGCCCTCTGGTAAACACCGGGCAGCTCTAC.

On this clone itself: Genes here carry mouse names. The CDR3 extends 1 residue past the end of the read, so its final part is completed from the germline J gene. The chain links TRBV20 to TRBJ2-2; either TRBD1 or TRBD2 may fit D (5 bases each). The CDR3 covers 12 residues. V lost 6 bases and J lost 6, with 11 bases in between. Germline V gives CDR1 GFQATS, CDR2 STVNSAI. The CDR3 reads CGANPGAGQLYF. The sequenced part of the CDR3 DNA is TGTGGTGCCAACCCGGGGGCCGGGCAGCTCTAC.

This clone was seen a handful of times. Each gene name is a mouse one. The read halts 1 residue ahead of the CDR3 end, with the missing end drawn from the germline J gene. The chain links TRBV5 to TRBJ2-5, with D unclear. The CDR3 extends over 14 amino acids. The V gene's germline CDR1 is LGHNA and CDR2 YNLKQL (reference sequence). The germline V and J ends were trimmed by 1 base and 1 base, with 6 bases remaining between them. The sequenced CDR3 bases are TGTGCCAGCAGCCAAGCGACATACCAAGACACCCAGTAC. As protein: CASSQATYQDTQY. The whole CDR3 region reads CASSQATYQDTQYF.

With regard to this clone: Germline and genes: mouse. The read stops 1 residue short of the end of the CDR3; the missing end is completed from the germline J gene. The chain couples TRBV31 to TRBJ2-1, with a tentative D call TRBD2 (6 bases). Germline V gives CDR1 GKSSPN, CDR2 SITVG. The CDR3 length is 14 residues. V lost 3 bases and J 0 bases, leaving 9 bases between the germline ends. CDR3 sequence: CAWSRDFNYAEQFF. The sequenced CDR3 bases are TGTGCCTGGAGCCGGGACTTTAACTATGCTGAGCAGTTC.

With respect to this clone: Gene labels here are mouse ones. The CDR3 end lies 1 residue beyond the end of the read and is filled in from the germline J gene. This sequence joins TRBV12-1 and TRBJ2-5; D remains ambiguous. The CDR3 runs 14 residues. The germline CDR1 and CDR2 sequences are SGHSN and HYEKVE. Deletions cut 0 bases from V and 0 bases from J, with 6 bases between. CDR3 loop: CASSLVVNQDTQYF. Partial CDR3 DNA: TGTGCCAGCTCTCTCGTAGTTAACCAAGACACCCAGTAC.

This clone was counted a few times. All gene names here are mouse names. CDR3 loop: CAWSPTIYEQYF. The CDR3 DNA, read in part, is TGTGCCTGGAGTCCGACAATTTATGAACAGTAC. V gene TRBV31 combines with J gene TRBJ2-7; no reliable D call. The CDR3 end is not reached by the read, which stops 1 residue before it; the germline J gene fills it in. CDR1 is GKSSPN, CDR2 SITVG, per germline. With 1 base removed from V and 4 bases from J, the gap between germline ends came to 8 bases. The CDR3 is 12 amino acids.

For this clone: The genes are named according to mouse. Read sequence stops 1 residue before the CDR3 end, and the germline J gene provides the missing end. The chain is built from TRBV2 and TRBJ2-2; no firm D call. Germline V gene sequence: CDR1 LGHNA, CDR2 YSYQKL. This CDR3 region has 16 residues. Deletions cut 3 bases from V and 0 bases from J, with 11 bases between. CDR3 amino acids: CASSHTPGTNTGQLYF. The CDR3 DNA, read in part, is TGTGCCAGCAGCCATACTCCGGGAACAAACACCGGGCAGCTCTAC.

Concerning this clone itself: The gene names here belong to mouse. The CDR3 end falls 1 residue outside the read, so it is completed with the germline J gene. This chain links TRBV29 with TRBJ1-2; D call uncertain. Trimming shortened V by 6 bases and J by 2 bases, and 7 bases separated the two germline ends. The germline CDR1 and CDR2 sequences are MSHET and SYDVDS. The CDR3 is made up of 12 amino acids. The CDR3 sequence: CASSRSNSDYTF. Partial CDR3 DNA: TGTGCTAGCAGCCGCTCCAACTCCGACTACACC.

This clone was seen a handful of times. The genes and germline here are from mouse. The DNA read from the CDR3 is TGTGCCAGCAGCCATCGGACTGGGGGGTATGAACAGTAC. Translating gives CASSHRTGGYEQY. The full CDR3 is CASSHRTGGYEQYF. This chain links TRBV5 with TRBJ2-7, with 11 bases identical to TRBD2. With the read ending 1 residue before the CDR3 end, the germline J gene is used to fill in that end. The CDR3 has 14 residues. V lost 3 bases to trimming and J lost 4 bases; unmatched junction nucleotides: 2. CDR1 is LGHNA, CDR2 YNLKQL, per germline (reference sequence).

As concerns this clone: Genes and germline come from the mouse. The read comes to an end 1 residue before the CDR3 does, leaving the germline J gene to fill in the end. The chain links TRBV29 to TRBJ2-7; D may be TRBD1 (6 bases). This CDR3 is built from 13 residues. The ends were cut back, 5 bases at V and 3 bases at J, with 11 bases in the middle. CDR1 is MSHET, CDR2 SYDVDS, per germline. The CDR3 protein is CASSPRTVYEQYF. The sequenced CDR3 bases are TGTGCTAGCAGTCCCCGGACAGTCTATGAACAGTAC.

Of note for this clone: Gene names denote mouse genes. With the read ending 1 residue before the CDR3 end, the germline J gene is used to fill in that end. The rearrangement uses TRBV13-3 and TRBJ2-1, with D hard to call. Deletions cut 3 bases from V and 4 bases from J, with 8 bases between. Germline CDR1 reads NNHDY; CDR2 reads SYVADS. CDR3 length: 13 residues. The part of the CDR3 DNA that was read is TGTGCCAGCAGTGTGGATGAATATGCTGAGCAGTTC. Protein sequence: CASSVDEYAEQF. The whole CDR3 reads CASSVDEYAEQFF.

About this clone itself: Any gene name here is a mouse gene name. The CDR3 end is not reached by the read, which stops 1 residue before it; the germline J gene fills it in. The rearrangement links TRBV29 to TRBJ2-5; 9 nucleotides match TRBD2. The CDR3 is 16 residues long. Germline CDR1 and CDR2: MSHET and SYDVDS. V lost 1 base, J lost 1 base, and 3 bases stayed unmatched. The sequenced CDR3 bases are TGTGCTAGCAGTTTATTGGGGGGGCGAGACCAAGACACCCAGTAC. Residues: CASSLLGGRDQDTQY. The CDR3 in its entirety is CASSLLGGRDQDTQYF.

Details on this clone: Gene names follow the mouse nomenclature. Incomplete CDR3 DNA: TGTGCCAGCGGTGAGCAGGACTGGGGGGATCAAAACACCTTGTAC. Its translation is CASGEQDWGDQNTLY. The full-length CDR3 reads as CASGEQDWGDQNTLYF. The genes are TRBV13-2 and TRBJ2-4; 11 bases map to TRBD2. The read stops 1 residue short of the end of the CDR3; the missing end is completed from the germline J gene. The length of the CDR3 is 16 residues. The V and J ends lost 2 bases and 2 bases, in that order; junction bases with no gene match: 4. The germline gives CDR1 NNHNN, CDR2 SYGAGS (reference sequence).

This clone was seen only a few times. All gene names here are mouse names. The sequence runs out 1 residue before the end of the CDR3; the remainder is reconstructed from the germline J gene. J is TRBJ2-1 and V is TRBV5; possibly TRBD1 for D (6 bases). The V end was cut by 3 bases, the J end by 1 base, with 7 bases between. The germline gives CDR1 LGHNA, CDR2 YNLKQL (reference sequence). This CDR3 has 14 residues. CDR3 bases read: TGTGCCAGCAGCCAGGGACAAAACTATGCTGAGCAGTTC. Translated, it gives CASSQGQNYAEQF. The entire CDR3 sequence reads CASSQGQNYAEQFF.

Details on this clone: The genes are named according to mouse. Read data end 1 residue before the CDR3 end; the end is taken from the germline J gene. The chain links TRBV31 to TRBJ2-3; perhaps TRBD2 as D (6 bases). Germline CDR1 and CDR2: GKSSPN and SITVG. V lost 0 bases to trimming and J lost 1 base, with 8 bases between them. The CDR3 totals 14 residues. The CDR3 is CAWSLVGGAETLYF. The sequenced CDR3 bases are TGTGCCTGGAGTCTAGTGGGGGGTGCAGAAACGCTGTAT.